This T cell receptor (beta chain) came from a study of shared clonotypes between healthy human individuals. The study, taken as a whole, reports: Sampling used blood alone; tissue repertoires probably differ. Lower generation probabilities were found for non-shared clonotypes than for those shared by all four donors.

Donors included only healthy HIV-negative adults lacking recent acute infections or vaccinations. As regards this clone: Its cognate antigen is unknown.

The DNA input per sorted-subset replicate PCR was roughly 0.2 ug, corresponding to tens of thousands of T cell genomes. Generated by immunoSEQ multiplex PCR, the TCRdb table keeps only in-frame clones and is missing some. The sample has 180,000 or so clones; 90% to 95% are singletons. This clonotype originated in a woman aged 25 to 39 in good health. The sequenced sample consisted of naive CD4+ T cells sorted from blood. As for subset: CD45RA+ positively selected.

CDR3 DNA: TGTGCCAGCAGTTTAGGCTCGACGGGACATTACTACGAGCAGTACTTC. It specifies CASSLGSTGHYYEQYF. This sequence joins TRBV28 and TRBJ2-5, with D possibly TRBD1 on 6 matching bases. The J call may not be correct, given that the DNA end is closer to TRBJ2-7. Germline CDR1 and CDR2: MDHEN and SYDVKM. The CDR3 loop spans 16 amino acids.